This T cell receptor beta chain was sequenced in a study of cytomegalovirus exposure and HLA in healthy donors (TCRdb year 2017). In the study overall: According to an earlier analysis of 550 to 700 of the donors, 150 million to 200 million T cells yielded 100 million or so unique TCR beta sequences and about 280 Gb of sequence data. Around 320 gigabases of sequencing data and tens of millions of unique TCR sequences were included in an early release covering several hundred HLA-typed donors. Of the approximately 400 genotyped donors, 65% to 90% were placed in the genetic ancestry cluster associated with self-reported Caucasian donors. The aim of the study was to test whether cataloging public T cell receptors could identify signatures of past pathogen exposure. The study profiled the T cell repertoires of fewer than 850 subjects by immunosequencing and related them to cytomegalovirus serostatus. Along with the approximately 700-subject first cohort, a separate validation cohort of over a hundred different subjects was used. High-throughput TCR immunosequencing, statistical association of individual TCRs with disease status, and machine learning were combined to predict cytomegalovirus infection status. In a later analysis, previously published TCR beta repertoires from about 670 donors were re-analyzed and high-resolution HLA genotyping was added so that TCR occurrence patterns could be studied. In the later analysis, no new phenotypic data were used to find candidate immune exposures; instead, reliance was placed on TCR beta sequences and their occurrence across donors. To decide whether each TCR beta V gene segment behaved as functional or pseudogenic, an earlier analysis of some 580 of the donors relied on high-throughput TCR beta sequencing. Donor age, sex, ethnicity and CMV serostatus were compiled together with the repertoire data. In a later genetic analysis, genome-wide SNP genotypes for 398 of the 666 donors were used, and that subset was treated as a discovery cohort. All discovery cohort repertoires had been generated on a single sequencing platform. HLA typing included class I and class II loci at four-digit resolution. Typing coverage varied by locus: 629-630 donors for A, B, C, DRB1 and DQB1; roughly 500 for DQA1; nearly 610 for DPA1; about 450 for DPB1. About five DR-DQ haplotypes were handled as single units for association and clustering because linkage in the cohort was strong. Across under 500 genotyped donors of the cohort, an average of about 250,000 unique TCR beta nucleotide sequences per donor were sequenced, and roughly a sixth of those sequences were non-productive.

A note on this clone: Its antigen is currently not known. No base quality values were provided; no much bigger clone lies one nucleotide off.

The library came from the immunoSEQ multiplex PCR assay. For the multiplex PCR, a mixture combining 60 forward primers for TCR Vbeta segments and 13 reverse primers for TCR Jbeta segments was used. A multiplex PCR assay on genomic DNA amplified the CDR3 region of rearranged TCR beta genes. On the Illumina HiSeq System, the amplified TCR beta libraries were sequenced as 87-base-pair reads. As for the authors' bioinformatics: In a later analysis, some 80 million unique TCR beta chains were counted across the roughly 610 repertoires, and roughly 11 million of these chains were shared by at least two donors. A nearest-neighbor algorithm error-corrected the raw reads and collapsed the reads into unique sequences, merging closely related sequences to remove PCR and sequencing errors. V, D and J gene segments were assigned by aligning CDR3 sequences to IMGT reference sequences. For a sequence to be retained, at least a six-nucleotide match to both a V gene segment and a J gene segment was required. Rearrangements were called productive when the CDR3 lacked stop codons and stayed in frame with V and J; all others were non-productive. Following IMGT convention, CDR3 was defined as the stretch from the second conserved V-encoded cysteine up to the conserved J-encoded phenylalanine. In an earlier analysis of more than 550 of the donors, sequences lacking an unambiguous match to a single V gene segment were excluded. An earlier analysis of fewer than 650 of the donors classified V segments as functional when productive rearrangements were above 56.7% and as segregating when the standard deviation between donors was above 5%. A statistical classification framework was built to diagnose cytomegalovirus status from the catalog of TCR beta chain sequences. V and J gene assignment, in a later analysis, came from comparing TCR nucleotide sequences with IMGT/GENE-DB human TR gene sequences. In a later analysis, CDR3 sequences and most-parsimonious VDJ recombination scenarios were assigned using the TCRdist pipeline. In a later analysis, each TCR beta chain was defined by its CDR3 amino acid sequence together with its V-gene family, and reads without a unique V-gene family were excluded. To address suspected cross-contamination and a sequencing artifact, a later analysis removed roughly 640 highly shared, low-generation-probability nucleotide sequences. For each public chain, a later analysis derived a clonal expansion index from normalized ranks of inferred template counts within each repertoire. A later analysis computed generation probabilities with a VDJ recombination model fitted to out-of-frame rearrangements, and checked the results against IGoR. A later analysis scored TCR-TCR, TCR-HLA and TCR-CMV co-occurrence with hypergeometric tests, applying a repertoire-size bias correction to TCR pairs. In a later analysis, false discovery rates were estimated by permuting HLA or CMV assignments 20 times. In a later analysis, co-occurring TCRs were grouped using DBSCAN, with TCRdist sequence similarity added in when clustering inside HLA-allele-positive subsets. For co-occurrence clustering, repertoires with fewer than 30,000 or more than 120,000 public chains were excluded, along with roughly 5 repertoires with anomalous nucleotide sharing. The source is immuneACCESS, and TCRdb retained only in-frame sequences with V and J called. Part of the clones is not carried over; for the studies checked, unresolved V genes explain less than half of this, and the remainder is unexplained. V and J calls and clone size are copied from that table; D and trimming were computed from the DNA. The sample profile shows approximately 190,000 clones; roughly 80% of them were found once. The ten largest make up 2% to 2.5% of the sample.

What the authors observed across the whole study: The cohort was sequenced for TCR beta chains only, and without alpha or paired-chain data the features that could be detected were limited. Fewer than 20 rarely observed V segments, including chromosome 9 orphons, were excluded from the earlier analysis of several hundred of the donors because counts were too low. A later analysis associated 15,000 to 20,000 TCR beta sequences with specific HLA alleles at a false discovery rate of 0.05. A cluster of highly shared sequence variants was judged likely to represent a technical artifact of the sequencing pipeline. The authors suggested that the approach could potentially be extended to other disease states and immunological phenotypes. V-gene and J-gene trimming of TCR beta chains was associated with a missense DCLRE1C variant in a later genetic analysis, and the association was replicated in an independent cohort. CMV serostatus was the only immune exposure information available for the cohort. According to a later analysis, most CMV-associated TCR beta chains appeared to be HLA-restricted, and the HLA associations seemed to be driven largely by CMV exposure. Compared with the approximately 710-donor mean, donors in an Asian-associated ancestry cluster had fewer N-insertions in productive TCRs, according to a later genetic analysis. Most TCR sequences were seen in very few donors, while some public TCRs were found in many individuals. A further reported finding was that TCR beta sequences accurately predicted the HLA-A and HLA-B alleles for most subjects in the first cohort. When HLA alleles, especially DR and DQ, strongly co-occurred, attributing TCR associations to individual alleles was difficult. Linkage disequilibrium might explain the correlated functional status among segregating V segments, but an unknown experimental factor could not be excluded. Roughly uniform sequencing depth across donors was assumed in presence/absence analyses, although this assumption may not hold. Compared with equally common non-associated chains, HLA-associated TCR beta chains in a later analysis were more clonally expanded and had lower generation probabilities. HLA typing was unavailable for some donors at each locus, so association tests used only the typed subset. Three of the identified cytomegalovirus-associated TCR beta chains were confirmed in vitro to be specific for cytomegalovirus antigens. The study gave a list of about 150 TCR beta chains associated with cytomegalovirus. In both the original and validation cohorts, the classifier was reported to diagnose cytomegalovirus status with high specificity and sensitivity. A later analysis reported that several top co-occurrence clusters appeared linked to parvovirus B19, influenza, CMV and Epstein-Barr virus. In an earlier analysis of some 500 of the donors, most TCR beta V segments appeared in productive rearrangements about 87% or about 30% of the time, broadly matching IMGT annotations. In a later analysis, the rate of TCR association differed among HLA loci, with DRB1 alleles having the most associated TCRs and HLA-C alleles having the fewest.

The cohort was made up of roughly 670 healthy bone marrow donors. At the time of sampling, every cohort member was nominally healthy, though immune exposures that went unrecorded were likely present. The donor was CMV seropositive and belonged to the group of over 250 seropositive cohort members. Each donor provided a peripheral blood sample, and peripheral blood mononuclear cells were used for TCR beta sequencing. Genomic DNA extraction from the blood cell samples was performed with the Qiagen DNeasy Blood Extraction Kit. The TCR originated in a woman in her 30s in good health and CMV-seropositive. Material for sequencing was PBMCs.

The nucleotides are TGTGCCAGCAGCGCCCGGACAGGGGTTAATTCACCCCTCCACTTT. Its translation reads: CASSARTGVNSPLHF. The chain links TRBV2 with TRBJ1-6; a stretch of 9 junction bases matches TRBD1. Here V drops 6 bases and J drops 6 bases, and the junction holds 6 bases not matched to any gene. CDR1 is given as SNHLY and CDR2 as FYNNEI, both from the germline V gene. The CDR3 runs 15 amino acids, cysteine and phenylalanine included. CDR3 DNA only is kept here, 45 bases in frame from base 1.